This T cell receptor (beta chain) was identified in a study of blood T cell repertoires in COVID-19 (dated by TCRdb to the early 2020s). Study-wide context: Collaborator samples came from the United States, Italy and Spain and covered acute and convalescent phases of COVID-19. The dataset comprised deeply sampled blood TCRbeta repertoires from subjects exposed to, actively infected with, or recovered from COVID-19. Where available, HLA class I and class II types were obtained from metadata supplied by the sample provider rather than from assay-based typing. The prospective study material was composed of cDNA or gDNA derived from T cells, B-cell-depleted T cells, or PBMCs. The repertoires were released in a freely available public database intended as a resource for research on the immune response to SARS-CoV-2. The samples were drawn from two sources: the first 160 participants of the ongoing ImmuneRACE study, and some 1,300 subjects contributed by 6 global collaborators. A de-identified subject ID, COVID-19 status, age in years and sex were almost always included in the sample metadata. Overall study outcomes, separate from this receptor: The amount of clinical and demographic metadata varied by source and participant and was provided uncurated.

TCRbeta CDR3 regions were amplified from genomic DNA using the immunoSEQ Assay, a bias-controlled multiplex PCR. The original pipeline was this. The number of nucleated cells in each sample was estimated from the amplification of reference gene primers within the assay. To quantify the absolute abundance of each unique TCRbeta CDR3 rearrangement, sequence reads were collapsed and filtered. Productive Simpson clonality was computed per sample as the square root of Simpson's diversity index over productive rearrangements. In its TCRdb copy, this immuneACCESS table keeps in-frame sequences only and misses some clones. Where compared with another copy, unresolved V genes explain less than half of these, and the others have no known cause. The DNA gave D and trimming, while V, J and clone size come from that table. This sample holds 95,000 to 150,000 clones; over 80% were observed only once. The ten top clones hold approximately 3.6% of the sample.

Its CDR3 holds 12 amino acids, cysteine through phenylalanine. Left in the record is the CDR3 DNA by itself, 36 bases read in frame from the first base. Trimming takes 6 bases from V and 9 bases from J, and the germline ends sit 13 bases apart. The germline V gene encodes CDR1 LNHDA and CDR2 SQIVND (reference sequence). Participants in the prospective study were enrolled through a virtual design, were aged about 18 to 100 years, and lived in roughly 26 United States geographic areas. In the prospective study, cohorts were assigned on the basis of participant-reported clinical history obtained from a screening survey and a study questionnaire. Recovered participants in ImmuneRACE Cohort 3 were defined by two consecutive negative NP/OP PCR tests, clearance by a healthcare professional, or resolution of symptoms. Mobile phlebotomists in the prospective study collected whole blood, serum and a nasopharyngeal or oropharyngeal swab from every participant. Prospective study participants could optionally give additional blood draws and questionnaires over a roughly two-month period. Blood samples from the prospective study were shipped frozen or at room temperature prior to DNA extraction.

Notes on this clone: Its antigen remains undetermined. It has no much larger one-base neighbor in the sample; base qualities were not kept.

The V gene is TRBV19 and the J gene is TRBJ2-3; a weak D assignment points to TRBD2 (5 bases agree). The clonotype originates from a woman in her twenties or thirties who had recovered from COVID-19. Sequencing was carried out using PBMCs or T cells enriched from blood (not recorded which). The CDR3 in this case is CASSPLGRTQYF. In nucleotide form, the sequence is TGTGCCAGTAGCCCACTAGGAAGGACGCAGTATTTT.